Below are 3 T cell receptor beta chains sequenced from a single sample in a study of blood T cells in healthy people across ages. Alongside a J-beta primer mix, a sample-barcoded 5' primer served in a second PCR lasting roughly 7 to 11 cycles. Each CDR3 protein gets one entry after TCRdb re-called the 5' RACE reads with MiXCR. The table includes roughly 680,000 distinct CDR3 sequences, 45% to 60% detected once. Sequenced: blood. Receptors were obtained from a woman older than 75 in good health.

Only a few counts were recorded for this clonotype. The CDR3 DNA reads TGTGCCTGGAGTGTAAGGCTAGCGGGACCAGATACGCAGTATTTT. Translated, it gives CAWSVRLAGPDTQYF. The chain links TRBV30 to TRBJ2-3; 9 bases are a match to TRBD2. Germline CDR1 is GTSNPN and CDR2 is SVGIG (reference sequence). The length of the CDR3 is 15 residues. V shed 0 bases and J 4 bases; nucleotides not matched to a gene: 5.

Many counts were recorded for this clonotype. J is TRBJ2-1 and V is TRBV5-1; D assignment may be TRBD1 or TRBD2 (5 bases each). The CDR3 spans 15 residues. V lost 0 bases to trimming and J lost 3 bases, with 10 bases between them. CDR1 is SGHRS and CDR2 is YFSETQ in the germline V gene. DNA for the CDR3: TGCGCCAGCAGCTTGGCCGGGGCCGGCTACAATGAGCAGTTCTTC. Protein: CASSLAGAGYNEQFF.

The chain employs TRBV6-5 and TRBJ1-2, with D maybe TRBD1 (5 bases). V lost 7 bases, J lost 2 bases, and 8 bases lay in between. The CDR3 extends over 12 amino acids. Germline V gives CDR1 MNHEY, CDR2 SVGAGI. Here the CDR3 DNA reads TGTGCCAGCATGGGGGGAAACTATGGCTACACCTTC. This sequence encodes CASMGGNYGYTF.